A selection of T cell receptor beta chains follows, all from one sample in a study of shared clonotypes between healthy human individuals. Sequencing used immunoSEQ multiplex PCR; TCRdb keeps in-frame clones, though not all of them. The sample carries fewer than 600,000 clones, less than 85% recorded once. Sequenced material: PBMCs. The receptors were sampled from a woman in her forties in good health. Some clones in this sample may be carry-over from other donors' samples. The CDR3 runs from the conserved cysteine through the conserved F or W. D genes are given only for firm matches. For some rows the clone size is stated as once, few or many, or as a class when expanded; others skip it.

TGTGCCTGCCCGTCCGGAAGACCGAATGAAAAACTGTTTTTT,CACPSGRPNEKLFF,.,TRBJ1-4,14,.,TRBV30
TGTGCCATCAGTGAGGGGGGGCCGCAGAATTCACCCCTCCACTTT,CAISEGGPQNSPLHF,.,TRBJ1-6,15,once,TRBV10-3
TGTGCCAGCAGCCCGGACCGACGGGATACGCAGTATTTT,CASSPDRRDTQYF,.,TRBJ2-3,13,.,TRBV7-2
TGTGCCAGTAGAAAAGGGACTATTTACACAGATACGCAGTATTTT,CASRKGTIYTDTQYF,TRBD2,TRBJ2-3,15,.,TRBV19
TGTGCCAGCAGCCAAGGTCCCGAGACAGATACGCAGTATTTT,CASSQGPETDTQYF,.,TRBJ2-3,14,.,TRBV7-2
TGCGCCAGCAGCCCGCGAGAAGGGGGTAACACTGAAGCTTTCTTT,CASSPREGGNTEAFF,.,TRBJ1-1,15,few,TRBV5-1
TGTGCCAGCAGCCCCCAGGGGCGCACCGTTTCCAACTATGGCTACACCTTC,CASSPQGRTVSNYGYTF,.,TRBJ1-2,17,.,TRBV7-3
TGTGCCAGCTTGACAGGGGAGGTAGATACGCAGTATTTT,CASLTGEVDTQYF,TRBD1,TRBJ2-3,13,.,TRBV28
TGTGCCAGCAGTGACTCTGAGGGAGGTGAGGCGGATGAGCAGTTCTTC,CASSDSEGGEADEQFF,.,TRBJ2-1,16,few,TRBV6-4
TGCGCCAGCAGTGAGTCGAGGCAGCTTAAAAACATTCAGTACTTC,CASSESRQLKNIQYF,.,TRBJ2-4,15,.,TRBV10-1
TGTGCCAGCAGCTGGGGTATAGCGGGAGGTTTTACGGGGCAAGAGACCCAGTACTTC,CASSWGIAGGFTGQETQYF,TRBD2,TRBJ2-5,19,.,TRBV5-6
TGTGCCAGCAGCTTGATGGAATCTGGGGCCAACGTCCTGACTTTC,CASSLMESGANVLTF,.,TRBJ2-6,15,few,TRBV5-4
TGTGCCAGCAGCTCCGGCGGGAGCTCCTACGAGCAGTACTTC,CASSSGGSSYEQYF,TRBD2,TRBJ2-7,14,.,TRBV7-9
TGTGCCAGCAGCTTCGGGGGGAGACTCAATGAGCAGTTCTTC,CASSFGGRLNEQFF,TRBD2,TRBJ2-1,14,.,TRBV11-2
TGTGCCAGCAGTCGACCCGACGCTGGGGCCAACGTCCTGACTTTC,CASSRPDAGANVLTF,.,TRBJ2-6,15,.,TRBV6-5
TGTGCCAGCAGTTACTCAGTAGGCCCCTACGAGCAGTACTTC,CASSYSVGPYEQYF,.,TRBJ2-7,14,.,TRBV6-6
TGTGCCAGTAGTGGCCAGTTATTTACAGATACGCAGTATTTT,CASSGQLFTDTQYF,.,TRBJ2-3,14,few,TRBV19
TGTGCCAGCAGTTTAAGGGGGACAGGGCGTACCTACGAGCAGTACTTC,CASSLRGTGRTYEQYF,TRBD1,TRBJ2-7,16,.,TRBV27
TGTGCCAGTAGTATTTTGGGGGGATCAGGCTCCTACAATGAGCAGTTCTTC,CASSILGGSGSYNEQFF,.,TRBJ2-1,17,few,TRBV19
TGTGCCAGCAGCCAACTGACAGGGGAGTCCTACGAGCAGTACTTC,CASSQLTGESYEQYF,TRBD1,TRBJ2-7,15,few,TRBV4-2
TGTGCCAGCAGCCAAGTAGCGGGAGGGTACAATGAGCAGTTCTTC,CASSQVAGGYNEQFF,TRBD2,TRBJ2-1,15,.,TRBV14
TGCGCCAGCAGCCAGGGGCTTCGAGGCTACACCTTC,CASSQGLRGYTF,.,TRBJ1-2,12,.,TRBV4-1
TGTGCCTGGAGTGTAGGAGCGGCCTCTTACAATGAGCAGTTCTTC,CAWSVGAASYNEQFF,.,TRBJ2-1,15,once,TRBV30
TGTGCCAGCAGAAAAGGCAGGGGAGAAAATCAGCCCCAGCATTTT,CASRKGRGENQPQHF,.,TRBJ1-5,15,once,TRBV6-1
TGTGCCAGCAGCAAACAGGGCTACACCTTC,CASSKQGYTF,.,TRBJ1-2,10,many,TRBV21-1
TGTGCCAGCAGTTTCGCTTTGGGTAACCACGAGCAGTACTTC,CASSFALGNHEQYF,.,TRBJ2-7,14,.,TRBV28
TGTGCCTGGAGTGTAGGGAACGGGAATCAGCCCCAGCATTTT,CAWSVGNGNQPQHF,.,TRBJ1-5,14,few,TRBV30
TGCGCCAGCAGCCCGGGACAGCTAAACTCTGGGGCCAACGTCCTGACTTTC,CASSPGQLNSGANVLTF,TRBD1,TRBJ2-6,17,.,TRBV5-1
TGCGCCAGCAGCTTGGGGCCAGGAAGCTCCTACGAGCAGTACTTC,CASSLGPGSSYEQYF,.,TRBJ2-7,15,once,TRBV5-1
TGTGCCAGCAGTACCAGACACCGCTCACCCCCAATGGCCCAGCATTTT,CASSTRHRSPPMAQHF,.,TRBJ1-5,16,.,TRBV28
TGTGCCAGCAGTGAACAGGCAGCCTACAATGAGCAGTTCTTC,CASSEQAAYNEQFF,.,TRBJ2-1,14,.,TRBV6-1
TGTGCCAGCAGTGACGGGAGGGCTGGGGCCAACGTCCTGACTTTC,CASSDGRAGANVLTF,TRBD2,TRBJ2-6,15,.,TRBV2
TGTGCCAGCAGCGACCGCCGGACAGGGGGCTATGGCTACACCTTC,CASSDRRTGGYGYTF,TRBD1,TRBJ1-2,15,few,TRBV7-2
TGTGCCAGCAGCTTCGGGACTAGTATCTCTAGCACAGATACGCAGTATTTT,CASSFGTSISSTDTQYF,TRBD2,TRBJ2-3,17,.,TRBV5-4
TGTGCCACCAGCAGAGGAGGATATGGTGGGGAGCTGTTTTTT,CATSRGGYGGELFF,.,TRBJ2-2,14,many,TRBV15
TGTGCCAGCAGCCCACAGGGAGGCCCAAGCACAGATACGCAGTATTTT,CASSPQGGPSTDTQYF,.,TRBJ2-3,16,.,TRBV5-4
TGTGCCAGCCTGGACAGGGGGACTTTCTACGAGCAGTACTTC,CASLDRGTFYEQYF,TRBD1,TRBJ2-7,14,.,TRBV28
TGTGCCAGCAGCTTGGGACGTGGCGGCGGTCTTACGAAAGAGCAGTTCTTC,CASSLGRGGGLTKEQFF,.,TRBJ2-1,17,few,TRBV5-4
TGTGCCAGCAGTTCGGGGGGCACCATATATTTT,CASSSGGTIYF,.,TRBJ1-3,11,.,TRBV6-6
TGTGCCAGCAGTGAACGTGAAAGGTACTACAATGAGCAGTTCTTC,CASSERERYYNEQFF,.,TRBJ2-1,15,.,TRBV2
TGCGCCAGCAGCCGTACAGGGGGCCACCACGAGCAGTACTTC,CASSRTGGHHEQYF,TRBD1,TRBJ2-7,14,.,TRBV5-1
TGTGCCAGCAGTTACGGGGGCCGGAACACTGAAGCTTTCTTT,CASSYGGRNTEAFF,.,TRBJ1-1,14,.,TRBV6-6
TGTGCCAGCAGCCTAGGACTCTCGGACGAGCAGTACTTC,CASSLGLSDEQYF,.,TRBJ2-7,13,few,TRBV11-2
TGTGCCAGCAGTTTAGTTTCGCAGGGCGGTGGCTACACCTTC,CASSLVSQGGGYTF,.,TRBJ1-2,14,once,TRBV28
TGTGCCAGCAGCTTTCTAATTGGTATCTATGAGCAGTTCTTC,CASSFLIGIYEQFF,.,TRBJ2-1,14,.,TRBV11-2
TGTGCCACCAGCAAAGGACTAGCGGGAGTGGCGGACACCGGGGAGCTGTTTTTT,CATSKGLAGVADTGELFF,TRBD2,TRBJ2-2,18,.,TRBV15
TGTGCCAGTAGTAGAGGACTAGCGGGAGAGAGAGATACGCAGTATTTT,CASSRGLAGERDTQYF,TRBD2,TRBJ2-3,16,.,TRBV19